This paragraph reports one T cell receptor beta chain. The antigen remains undetermined. The time point: cycle 4 day 1 (C4D1), after more than 5 weeks of nivolumab. Each patient's relapse followed autologous stem cell transplantation, and brentuximab vedotin exposure varied. Best outcomes ranged across complete response, partial response and progressive disease. Method: immunoSEQ multiplex PCR; TCRdb's copy keeps in-frame clones and lacks some. The sample carries 13,000 or so clones, approximately 80% recorded once. The entry originates in a study of PD-1 blockade in classical Hodgkin lymphoma. Overall study context: Each patient was given nivolumab 3 mg/kg through a vein every 2 weeks. Study-level findings and limits: Newly diagnosed patients had baseline TCR diversity that was reportedly lower than that of healthy donors.

Germline values: CDR1 GTSNPN, CDR2 SVGIG (reference sequence). The CDR3 loop spans 14 amino acids. The sequence came from a human donor with classical Hodgkin lymphoma. This rearrangement joins TRBV30 to TRBJ2-1, with 16 bases aligning to TRBD2. The sample was peripheral blood mononuclear cells (PBMCs), taken before the fourth cycle of nivolumab. This chain's CDR3 is CAFEGLAGGLEQFF. CDR3 sequence (DNA): TGTGCTTTCGAGGGACTAGCGGGGGGGCTTGAGCAGTTCTTC.